A single sample is the source of the 28 T cell receptor beta chains below, sequenced in a study of cytomegalovirus exposure and HLA in healthy donors. The data were produced by immunoSEQ multiplex PCR, yet TCRdb's version contains in-frame clones alone and is incomplete. The table includes approximately 160,000 clones, roughly 80% detected once. Sequences were obtained from PBMCs. The receptors shown here come from a man aged 25 to 40 in good health and CMV-seropositive.

The chain couples TRBV7-6 to TRBJ1-1, with 7 bases matching TRBD1. Germline V gene data show CDR1 as SGHVS and CDR2 as FNYEAQ. The CDR3 runs to 17 residues. After removal of 6 bases from V and 3 bases from J, the junction contained 16 bases not matched to a gene. The CDR3 DNA reads TGTGCCAGCAGTCTACCTCTGGGAAAGGGGGCGGACACTGAAGCTTTCTTT. Its translation: CASSLPLGKGADTEAFF.

This clone was picked up a small number of times. J is TRBJ1-4 and V is TRBV30; tentatively, D is TRBD1 (5 bases). Between the trimmed V and J ends, which lost 5 bases and 5 bases, there was a span of 15 bases. Per the germline V gene, CDR1 is GTSNPN and CDR2 is SVGIG (reference sequence). The CDR3 loop spans 14 amino acids. The CDR3 sequence: CAWAGGTANEKLFF. The CDR3, as DNA: TGTGCCTGGGCTGGCGGGACTGCGAATGAAAAACTGTTTTTT.

This chain uses TRBV28 with TRBJ1-2; 12 bases line up with TRBD1. Trimming at V came to 6 bases and at J to 1 base, leaving 3 bases not matched to a gene. Germline CDR1 is MDHEN and CDR2 is SYDVKM. This CDR3 has 15 amino acids. The CDR3 spells CASRGTGGGNYGYTF. Written as DNA, the CDR3 is TGTGCCAGCAGGGGGACAGGGGGCGGTAACTATGGCTACACCTTC.

V is TRBV9 and J is TRBJ1-1, with a weak D call TRBD1 (5 bases). In germline, CDR1 is SGDLS, CDR2 YYNGEE. The CDR3 length is 14 residues. Deletions cut 3 bases from V and 1 base from J, with 10 bases between. CDR3 protein: CASSEGLWNTEAFF. CDR3 DNA sequence: TGTGCCAGCAGCGAGGGACTCTGGAACACTGAAGCTTTCTTT.

The chain has TRBV21-1 and TRBJ2-7; the tabulated D call, TRBD2, remains unverified against the DNA. TRBV21-1 is recorded as a pseudogene. This CDR3 is built from 12 residues. In DNA, the CDR3 is TGTGCCCCCCGGGGGGCTTCCTACGAGCAGTACTTC. Its protein is CAPRGASYEQYF.

The chain has TRBV11-2 and TRBJ1-1; D unresolved. Germline values: CDR1 SGHAT, CDR2 FQNNGV. This CDR3 spans 13 amino acids. V was trimmed by 1 base and J by 6 bases, leaving 9 bases between them. DNA of the CDR3: TGTGCCAGCAGCTTAGTAGAGGGAGCTGAAGCTTTCTTT. It encodes CASSLVEGAEAFF.

The chain's CDR3 is CAISPSQGDTEAFF. CDR3 DNA sequence: TGTGCCATCAGCCCAAGCCAGGGGGACACTGAAGCTTTCTTT. The chain has TRBV10-3 and TRBJ1-1; 7 bases align to TRBD1. CDR1 and CDR2 from the germline V gene are ENHRY and SYGVKD. Trimming cost V 6 bases and J 3 bases; bases outside gene matches: 7. The CDR3 has 14 residues.

V gene TRBV30 combines with J gene TRBJ1-4, with 10 positions matching TRBD1. The trim removed 5 bases at V and 4 bases at J, leaving 1 base unmatched. In germline, CDR1 is GTSNPN, CDR2 SVGIG (reference sequence). This CDR3 is 13 amino acids long. The CDR3 DNA sequence: TGTGCCTGGGACAGGGGGCTTAATGAAAAACTGTTTTTT. Residues: CAWDRGLNEKLFF. The full variable domain, its missing parts supplied by reference TRBV30 and TRBJ1-4, is SQTIHQWPATLVQPVGSPLSLECTVEGTSNPNLYWYRQAAGRGLQLLFYSVGIGQISSEVPQNLSASRPQDRQFILSSKKLLLSDSGFYLCAWDRGLNEKLFFGSGTQLSVL.

The rearrangement links TRBV7-6 to TRBJ2-7, with TRBD1 matching 10 bases. The CDR3 extends over 14 amino acids. Looked up from germline, CDR1 is SGHVS and CDR2 is FNYEAQ. J lost 8 bases, V lost 0 bases, and 4 bases had no gene match. CDR3 residues: CASSLAGDRGKQYF. CDR3 DNA: TGTGCCAGCAGCTTAGCTGGGGACAGGGGCAAGCAGTACTTC.

The genes are TRBV11-3 and TRBJ2-3, with 7 bases identical to TRBD2. The CDR3 is made up of 14 amino acids. Germline trimming cut 1 base from V and 6 bases from J; bases unmatched to any gene: 4. CDR1 is SGHNT, CDR2 YENEEA, per germline. CDR3 sequence (DNA): TGTGCCAGCAGCTTAGCGGGGGGACGGGATACGCAGTATTTT. Its translation is CASSLAGGRDTQYF.

The chain couples TRBV2 to TRBJ2-7; 8 bases match TRBD1. Germline V gives CDR1 SNHLY, CDR2 FYNNEI. The J segment lost 7 bases and the V segment lost 11 bases, leaving 10 bases of the junction unmatched. The CDR3 is made up of 12 amino acids. CDR3: CAVFRDRKEQYF. The CDR3 coding sequence is TGTGCCGTCTTCCGGGACAGGAAGGAGCAGTACTTC.

The rearrangement uses TRBV5-1 and TRBJ1-1, with D possibly TRBD1 on 5 matching bases. V lost 4 bases and J 2 bases, leaving 9 bases between the germline ends. CDR1 is SGHRS, CDR2 YFSETQ, per germline. CDR3 length: 13 amino acids. CDR3 sequence: CASSTRDNTEAFF. Here the CDR3 DNA reads TGCGCCAGCAGCACCAGGGATAACACTGAAGCTTTCTTT. The full variable domain, with the rest looked up from reference TRBV5-1 and TRBJ1-1, is KAGVTQTPRYLIKTRGQQVTLSCSPISGHRSVSWYQQTPGQGLQFLFEYFSETQRNKGNFPGRFSGRQFSNSRSEMNVSTLELGDSALYLCASSTRDNTEAFFGQGTRLTVV.

This clone showed up many times. The chain couples TRBV19 to TRBJ2-7; no clear D. This CDR3 comprises 12 residues. CDR1 is LNHDA, CDR2 SQIVND, per germline (reference sequence). The V end lost 3 bases, the J end lost 3 bases, and 6 bases lay between the germline ends. This CDR3 reads CASSIRNYEQYF. The CDR3 DNA sequence: TGTGCCAGTAGTATCCGTAACTACGAGCAGTACTTC.

V gene TRBV5-8 combines with J gene TRBJ2-2; D is unresolved. The CDR3 has 16 residues. The V gene's germline CDR1 is SGHTS and CDR2 YDEGEE. V was cut by 3 bases and J by 3 bases, with 15 bases left in between. The CDR3 region is CASSSGARPDTGELFF. DNA of the CDR3: TGTGCCAGCAGCTCGGGTGCGCGGCCGGACACCGGGGAGCTGTTTTTT. Looking up the rest from reference TRBV5-8 and TRBJ2-2 gives the full variable domain: EAGVTQSPTHLIKTRGQQATLRCSPISGHTSVYWYQQALGLGLQFLLWYDEGEERNRGNFPPRFSGRQFPNYSSELNVNALELEDSALYLCASSSGARPDTGELFFGEGSRLTVL.

This clone came up once. The rearrangement joins TRBV5-4 to TRBJ1-2; a weak D match, TRBD1 (5 bases). Germline assignment: CDR1 SGHNT and CDR2 YYREEE (reference sequence). V gave up 4 bases and J gave up 6 bases, with 16 bases separating them. CDR3 size: 14 residues. The CDR3 here is CASSPGGFRDGYTF. Written as DNA, the CDR3 is TGTGCCAGCAGCCCGGGGGGATTCAGGGATGGCTACACCTTC. Supplemented by reference TRBV5-4 and TRBJ1-2, the full variable domain reads ETGVTQSPTHLIKTRGQQVTLRCSSQSGHNTVSWYQQALGQGPQFIFQYYREEENGRGNFPPRFSGLQFPNYSSELNVNALELDDSALYLCASSPGGFRDGYTFGSGTRLTVV.

The chain has TRBV6-5 and TRBJ1-4; D not certain. Trimming pared 1 base from V and 8 bases from J, leaving 14 bases between. Germline V gene data show CDR1 as MNHEY and CDR2 as SVGAGI. This CDR3 contains 15 residues. This CDR3 reads CASSYFGEREEKLFF. The CDR3 DNA follows: TGTGCCAGCAGTTACTTCGGGGAACGAGAGGAAAAACTGTTTTTT.

This clone was counted a few times. This chain connects TRBV19 to TRBJ1-5, with D maybe TRBD1 (6 bases). From germline, CDR1 is LNHDA and CDR2 SQIVND (reference sequence). CDR3 length: 15 residues. Trimming cost V 0 bases and J 4 bases, with 10 bases left between them. The CDR3 nucleotides read TGTGCCAGTAGTATAGAGAGGGGGATAAATCAGCCCCAGCATTTT. Amino acids: CASSIERGINQPQHF.

The gene calls are TRBV18 and TRBJ2-2; unclear D gene. Trimming took off 6 bases at V and 0 bases at J, with 8 bases between the two ends. CDR3 size: 14 residues. Germline CDR1 and CDR2: KGHSH and LQKENI. CDR3 amino acids: CASSKESNTGELFF. CDR3 in DNA: TGTGCCAGCTCTAAGGAGTCGAACACCGGGGAGCTGTTTTTT.

V gene TRBV5-1 combines with J gene TRBJ2-7; 9 bases fit TRBD1. The V gene's germline CDR1 is SGHRS and CDR2 YFSETQ. CDR3 length: 13 residues. With V trimmed by 4 bases and J by 6 bases, 5 bases remained unmatched. Here the CDR3 DNA reads TGCGCCAGCAGCGTCGGGACAGGGTCCGAGCAGTACTTC. It is translated as CASSVGTGSEQYF.

This clone was detected only a few times. The chain joins TRBV5-1 to TRBJ1-1; tentatively, D is TRBD1 (5 bases). Germline CDR1 is SGHRS and CDR2 is YFSETQ. CDR3 length: 15 residues. Trimming pared 3 bases from V and 3 bases from J, leaving 15 bases between. CDR3 protein: CASSSGRTIDTEAFF. The CDR3 coding sequence is TGCGCCAGCAGCTCGGGACGGACTATAGACACTGAAGCTTTCTTT.

The CDR3 DNA reads as TGTGCCAGCAGTATTAAGGCGCGGGGTGAAAAACTGTTTTTT. Amino acid sequence: CASSIKARGEKLFF. The V gene is TRBV28, the J gene TRBJ1-4, with D unresolved. Germline V gene sequence: CDR1 MDHEN, CDR2 SYDVKM. Trimming stripped 5 bases from V and 7 bases from J, with 14 bases between. The CDR3 extends over 14 amino acids.

The gene calls are TRBV6-5 and TRBJ1-2, with D possibly being TRBD1 (5 bases). The length of the CDR3 is 16 residues. Per the germline V gene, CDR1 is MNHEY and CDR2 is SVGAGI. The V end was cut by 0 bases, the J end by 4 bases, with 15 bases between. For the CDR3, the DNA is TGTGCCAGCAGTTACTCGAGCGGGCAGGGTGGCTATGGCTACACCTTC. Protein: CASSYSSGQGGYGYTF.

V is TRBV13 and J is TRBJ2-5; TRBD1 aligns across 8 bases. Per germline, CDR1 PRHDT and CDR2 FYEKMQ (reference sequence). This CDR3 has 16 amino acids. V was pared by 4 bases and J by 2 bases, with 9 bases of the junction left unmatched. The chain's CDR3 is CASSSLAQGAQETQYF. CDR3 nucleotides: TGTGCCAGCAGCTCCCTAGCCCAGGGGGCTCAAGAGACCCAGTACTTC.

This chain links TRBV6-5 with TRBJ2-3; D is possibly TRBD2 (6 bases). V lost 3 bases to trimming and J lost 2 bases, with 12 bases between them. Germline CDR1 MNHEY, CDR2 SVGAGI. CDR3 length equals 15 residues. DNA of the CDR3: TGTGCCAGCAGTTATCGGGAGCCCTCCACAGATACGCAGTATTTT. Residues: CASSYREPSTDTQYF.

This clone was observed once. The V and J genes are TRBV5-6 and TRBJ2-3; 8 bases fit TRBD2. Germline V gives CDR1 SGHDT, CDR2 YYEEEE. The CDR3 spans 17 residues. The V and J ends lost 4 bases and 2 bases, in that order; junction bases with no gene match: 12. CDR3 nucleotides: TGTGCCAGCAGCATAATAGGACTAGCCGAATTCACAGATACGCAGTATTTT. Translation gives CASSIIGLAEFTDTQYF.

The CDR3 region is CASTPTPGGSMNTEAFF. In DNA form, the CDR3 reads TGCGCCAGCACCCCAACCCCAGGGGGCTCTATGAACACTGAAGCTTTCTTT. The V gene is TRBV4-1, the J gene TRBJ1-1; 8 nucleotides match TRBD1. This CDR3 has 17 amino acids. V lost 7 bases, J lost 0 bases, and 13 bases stayed unmatched. From germline, CDR1 is MGHRA and CDR2 YSYEKL.

This sequence joins TRBV27 and TRBJ2-5; 7 bases map to TRBD2. The junction had 3 bases not matched to a gene; V was cut back by 0 bases and J by 2 bases. Germline V gene sequence: CDR1 MNHEY, CDR2 SMNVEV (reference sequence). This CDR3 has 15 amino acids. The CDR3 coding sequence is TGTGCCAGCAGTTTATCGGCGGGAGCACAAGAGACCCAGTACTTC. Its protein product is CASSLSAGAQETQYF.

The chain combines TRBV7-2 with TRBJ2-1; no definite D call. The germline V gene encodes CDR1 SGHTA and CDR2 FQGNSA. V gave up 1 base and J gave up 4 bases, with 11 bases separating them. The CDR3 extends over 15 amino acids. The CDR3 coding sequence is TGTGCCAGCAGCTTAGTCGACTCTATTTACAATGAGCAGTTCTTC. Encoded protein: CASSLVDSIYNEQFF.